The source of this T cell receptor beta chain is a study of regulatory T cells in long-lasting Graves disease. V was clipped by 5 bases and J by 3 bases; unmatched bases: 5. The germline V gene has CDR1 MNHNS and CDR2 SASEGT. This CDR3 contains 14 residues. Building the TCR beta libraries relied on iRepertoire HTBI primers, and CDR3 regions underwent Arm-PCR. TCRdb used MiXCR to reprocess the multiplex PCR reads, holding one entry per CDR3 protein. Of roughly 360,000 distinct CDR3 sequences in the sample, 20% to 25% were seen once. As to time point: persistent/refractory GD, antithyroid drugs over 5 years with positive TRAb. The TCR library was made from RNA extracted from PBMCs. This clonotype was seen at least ten times.

This chain uses TRBV6-1 with TRBJ1-1; 8 bases agree with TRBD1. The receptor was derived from a woman aged 35 to 49 with Graves disease. This specimen consisted of peripheral blood mononuclear cells (PBMCs), obtained when the disease was refractory, from a patient treated with antithyroid drugs. This CDR3 is CASSTGGGYTEAFF. CDR3 nucleotides: TGTGCCAGCAGTACAGGGGGAGGGTACACTGAAGCTTTCTTT.